These T cell receptor beta chains were read from a single sample in a study of cytomegalovirus exposure and HLA in healthy donors. Assay used: immunoSEQ multiplex PCR; TCRdb lists only in-frame clones, some missing. The sample records 210,000 or so clones, over 75% being singletons. Sequencing input: PBMCs. These receptors were obtained from a boy between 5 and 17 years old in good health and CMV-seronegative. Both conserved end residues are part of each CDR3. D genes are given only for firm matches.

v_gene	d_gene	j_gene	CDR3aa
TRBV19	-	TRBJ2-7	CASSIYGKSYEQYF
TRBV30	-	TRBJ2-7	CAWRREKLNEQYF
TRBV27	TRBD1	TRBJ1-2	CASSLRTSGQGPNYGYTF
TRBV15	-	TRBJ2-3	CATSRSGSVSDTQYF
TRBV10-3	TRBD2	TRBJ2-1	CAISESTSGDSSYNEQFF
TRBV7-8	-	TRBJ2-3	CASSYPGLAPFTDTQYF
TRBV7-9	-	TRBJ1-1	CASSLEQGTEAFF
TRBV7-3	TRBD1	TRBJ1-1	CASSLRDRNTEAFF
TRBV11-2	-	TRBJ2-7	CASSHPAYEQYF
TRBV28	TRBD2	TRBJ2-7	CASSARGVHEQYF
TRBV5-1	-	TRBJ2-7	CASSYDTGGPYEQYF
TRBV7-2	TRBD2	TRBJ2-1	CASSPQREYYNEQFF
TRBV10-2	TRBD1	TRBJ2-3	CASRRGLDTQYF
TRBV10-1	TRBD2	TRBJ2-3	CASSLAAPRDTQYF
TRBV27	TRBD2	TRBJ2-1	CASGTSGTSSYNEQFF
TRBV5-6	-	TRBJ1-2	CASSLGGGYTF
TRBV27	TRBD2	TRBJ2-1	CASSSRSLAGGITSSYNEQFF
TRBV6-4	-	TRBJ1-1	CASKARGGNTEAFF
TRBV11-2	TRBD2	TRBJ2-2	CASSPSGSITGELFF
TRBV10-3	TRBD2	TRBJ2-1	CAIRGSGSSDNEQFF
TRBV6-5	-	TRBJ2-2	CATGRTLRTGELFF
TRBV2	TRBD1	TRBJ1-1	CASSGYRTGRARCEAFF
TRBV5-1	-	TRBJ1-2	CASSLISGTPDGYTF
TRBV10-3	-	TRBJ2-7	CAISEGGGIYEQYF
TRBV30	-	TRBJ1-3	CAWNFLSGNTIYF
TRBV18	TRBD1	TRBJ1-1	CASSPSEGARTEAFF
TRBV6-9	-	TRBJ2-2	CASSYGRGWNTGELFF
TRBV29-1	TRBD1	TRBJ1-2	CSVWTGSDYTF
TRBV7-9	-	TRBJ1-1	CASSLVLNTEAFF
TRBV6-6	TRBD2	TRBJ2-7	CASRRKREVDEQYF
TRBV6-1	TRBD1	TRBJ2-7	CASSERQGPYEQYF
TRBV7-6	TRBD1	TRBJ1-4	CASSSGQDNEKLFF
TRBV30	-	TRBJ1-2	CAWSVAGGYGYTF
TRBV15	TRBD1	TRBJ1-5	CATSSMTGAGNQPQHF
TRBV19	-	TRBJ2-1	CASSTTVAGSRGQFF
TRBV9	TRBD2	TRBJ2-7	CASSVEGLPNYEQYF
TRBV30	-	TRBJ2-3	CAYRSTDTQYF
TRBV20-1	-	TRBJ1-5	CSAGEVQPQHF
TRBV9	-	TRBJ2-5	CASSVAEGRGETQYF
TRBV13	-	TRBJ2-7	CASSPPGLPYEQYF
TRBV5-1	-	TRBJ2-3	CASSDKTTDTQYF
TRBV2	TRBD1	TRBJ1-3	CASRGTGENTIYF
TRBV30	TRBD2	TRBJ2-7	CAWASGRAGVAYEQYF
TRBV4-1	TRBD2	TRBJ2-1	CASSLGGRASYNEQFF
TRBV6-5	-	TRBJ1-1	CASSLRGQYTEAFF
TRBV27	TRBD1	TRBJ1-6	CASSRTGTDNSPLHF
TRBV29-1	TRBD2	TRBJ2-6	CGGVFSSGANVLTF
TRBV5-4	-	TRBJ1-1	CASTKDRQNTEAFF
TRBV29-1	-	TRBJ2-1	CSVVGTLRGDEQFF
TRBV6-5	TRBD2	TRBJ2-7	CASSYSGLATEQYF
TRBV27	-	TRBJ2-3	CASSLAPFTDTQYF